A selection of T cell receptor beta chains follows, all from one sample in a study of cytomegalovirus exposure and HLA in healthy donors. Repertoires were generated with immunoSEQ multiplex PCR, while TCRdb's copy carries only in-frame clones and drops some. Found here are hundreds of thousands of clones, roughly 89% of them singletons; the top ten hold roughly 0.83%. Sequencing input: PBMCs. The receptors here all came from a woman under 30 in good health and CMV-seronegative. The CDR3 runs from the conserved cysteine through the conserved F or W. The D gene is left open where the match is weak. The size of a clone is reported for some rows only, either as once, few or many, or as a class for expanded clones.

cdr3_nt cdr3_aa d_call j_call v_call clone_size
TGTGCCAGCAGCCAAGAGATGTGGCCCATGAACACTGAAGCTTTCTTT CASSQEMWPMNTEAFF . TRBJ1-1 TRBV14 few
TGCGCCAGCAGCCTAGGAGGACGCGGGGAGACCCAGTACTTC CASSLGGRGETQYF . TRBJ2-5 TRBV5-1 .
TGCGCCAGCAGCTTGGCAGTGCGGGGGGGCTCCTACGAGCAGTACTTC CASSLAVRGGSYEQYF TRBD2 TRBJ2-7 TRBV5-1 .
TGTGCCAGCAGCCCTCTTATGGCAGGGGCTAGTAATGAGCAGTTCTTC CASSPLMAGASNEQFF . TRBJ2-1 TRBV9 once
TGTGCCACCAGCGGGACTGGGACAGCATACGAGCAGTACTTC CATSGTGTAYEQYF . TRBJ2-7 TRBV15 .
TGCGCCAGCGCCGCCCCCGCGACAGGGGGCGCTGGGTCCTACGAGCAGTACTTC CASAAPATGGAGSYEQYF TRBD1 TRBJ2-7 TRBV5-1 .
TGTGCCAGTAGTATAGATTTAGGACAGCCTGAGCAGTTCTTC CASSIDLGQPEQFF . TRBJ2-1 TRBV19 .
TGTGCCAGCAGCTTAGTTGCGCCCACAGATACGCAGTATTTT CASSLVAPTDTQYF . TRBJ2-3 TRBV7-9 .
TGTGCCAGCAGTACTAGCTCTGGAAACACCATATATTTT CASSTSSGNTIYF . TRBJ1-3 TRBV27 .
TGTGCCAGCAGTCGTAAACAGGACATGAACACTGAAGCTTTCTTT CASSRKQDMNTEAFF . TRBJ1-1 TRBV6-1 .
TGTGCCAGCAGCCCCCCGACAGGCGTAACCTACGAGCAGTACTTC CASSPPTGVTYEQYF . TRBJ2-7 TRBV28 once
TGTGCCAGCAGTTTAGGGCTAGCGGGAAGGTATGAGCAGTTCTTC CASSLGLAGRYEQFF TRBD2 TRBJ2-1 TRBV27 .
TGTGCCAGCAGCCGGCAGGGGGCGCGTATTGAAGCTTTCTTT CASSRQGARIEAFF TRBD1 TRBJ1-1 TRBV28 .
TGTGCCAGCATCCGGACTAGCGGGGGAGGGGATACGCAGTATTTT CASIRTSGGGDTQYF TRBD2 TRBJ2-3 TRBV6-5 .
TGTGCCAGCAGCGAGCGTACTATGGTTTACAATGAGCAGTTCTTC CASSERTMVYNEQFF . TRBJ2-1 TRBV13 .
TGTGCCAGCTCACCAGTTAGCGGGGGGCACAATGAGCAGTTCTTC CASSPVSGGHNEQFF TRBD2 TRBJ2-1 TRBV18 .
TGTGCCAGCGCTCTGGCCGGCGCGGGGGAAGTGGGTGGCTACACCTTC CASALAGAGEVGGYTF . TRBJ1-2 TRBV27 .
TGCGCCAGCAGCTTTAGACCGGGGATCGGCGCAGATACGCAGTATTTT CASSFRPGIGADTQYF . TRBJ2-3 TRBV5-1 .
TGTGCCAGCAGCTCCCGTAGACTAGCGGGGGTCTACAATGAGCAGTTCTTC CASSSRRLAGVYNEQFF TRBD2 TRBJ2-1 TRBV7-8 .
TGCAGCGTCAGGGCCCGAACGAACACTGAAGCTTTCTTT CSVRARTNTEAFF . TRBJ1-1 TRBV29-1 .
TGTGCCAGCAGCCGGACAGGGGATAATGAAAAACTGTTTTTT CASSRTGDNEKLFF TRBD1 TRBJ1-4 TRBV27 .
TGTGCCACCACCGAGAGAGGGACAGGCTATGGCTACACCTTC CATTERGTGYGYTF TRBD1 TRBJ1-2 TRBV15 .
TGTGCCAGCTCCCCTCAGGGAGGTTTTAGCAATCAGCCCCAGCATTTT CASSPQGGFSNQPQHF . TRBJ1-5 TRBV27 .
TGTGCCAGCAGTTTAGCTAGCGGGAGTGGCGAGCAGTACTTC CASSLASGSGEQYF TRBD2 TRBJ2-7 TRBV28 once
TGCGCCAGCAGCCAAGATCTCTGGCAGTACACCGGGGAGCTGTTTTTT CASSQDLWQYTGELFF . TRBJ2-2 TRBV4-1 once
TGTGCCAGCAGCTCTGGACAGAACACTGAAGCTTTCTTT CASSSGQNTEAFF . TRBJ1-1 TRBV7-2 once
TGTGCCAGCAGCAGAGGATCTCCACCTGAAGCTTTCTTT CASSRGSPPEAFF . TRBJ1-1 TRBV27 .
TGTGCCAGCAGCTTGACGGGGGGGGACTACGAGCAGTACTTC CASSLTGGDYEQYF TRBD2 TRBJ2-7 TRBV5-8 .
TGTGCCAGCAGTTCCGGGACTAGCGGGAACAATGAGCAGTTCTTC CASSSGTSGNNEQFF TRBD2 TRBJ2-1 TRBV27 .
TGTGCCAGCAGCTTGGGACAGGGTTTCTACAATGAGCAGTTCTTC CASSLGQGFYNEQFF TRBD1 TRBJ2-1 TRBV5-4 .
TGTGCCATCTGGGACGGGACAGGAGCCTACGAGCAGTACTTC CAIWDGTGAYEQYF TRBD1 TRBJ2-7 TRBV6-7 .
TGTGCCAGCAGTAATAGCCCGGGACAGGGGCATGAAAAACTGTTTTTT CASSNSPGQGHEKLFF TRBD1 TRBJ1-4 TRBV25-1 .
TGTGCCAGCAGTCTTATACCGGGACAGGGGGAATGGGCCCATGGCTACACCTTC CASSLIPGQGEWAHGYTF TRBD1 TRBJ1-2 TRBV2 .
TGTGCCAGCAGTTATGACAGCGCCCTAATGGGTACGCAGTATTTT CASSYDSALMGTQYF . TRBJ2-3 TRBV2 .
TGTGCCAGCAGTTTAGCGGGACGTGGAAACACCATATATTTT CASSLAGRGNTIYF . TRBJ1-3 TRBV28 .
TGTGCCAGCAGCTTCACAGGGGGCAACAATGAGCAGTTCTTC CASSFTGGNNEQFF TRBD1 TRBJ2-1 TRBV7-9 .
TGTGCCAGCCAGGGGTTCATTCAGCAAGCGAACACCGGGGAGCTGTTTTTT CASQGFIQQANTGELFF . TRBJ2-2 TRBV2 once
TGTGCCAGCAGTTCCGGACTAGCGGGCTACAATGAGCAGTTCTTC CASSSGLAGYNEQFF TRBD2 TRBJ2-1 TRBV27 .